Listed here are 14 T cell receptor beta chains from one sample, sequenced in a study of blood T cell repertoires in COVID-19 (TCRdb year 2020). Library preparation was by the immunoSEQ multiplex PCR assay. In TCRdb, the immuneACCESS table is reduced to in-frame sequences with V and J assigned. These tables do not hold every clone; where another copy was compared, an unresolved V gene accounts for under half, and the others remain unexplained. This sample lists some 300,000 clones; 75% to 90% were detected once. The leading ten clones occupy around 13% of the sample. Sequencing input: peripheral blood. These receptors all come from a woman in her 70s with COVID-19, enrolled during active disease.

The rearrangement uses TRBV19 and TRBJ2-2; unclear D gene. This CDR3 has 12 residues. The germline V gene has CDR1 LNHDA and CDR2 SQIVND (reference sequence). The V end was cut by 6 bases, the J end by 3 bases, with 5 bases between. This CDR3 reads CASRNYTGELFF. CDR3 sequence (DNA): TGTGCCAGTAGAAACTACACCGGGGAGCTGTTTTTT.

The chain is built from TRBV7-2 and TRBJ2-1; D unresolved. Germline-derived CDR1 and CDR2 are SGHTA and FQGNSA. Deletions cut 5 bases from V and 2 bases from J, with 7 bases between. This CDR3 spans 13 amino acids. This CDR3 reads CASSPPAYNEQFF. For the CDR3, the DNA is TGTGCCAGCAGCCCTCCGGCCTACAATGAGCAGTTCTTC.

The chain combines TRBV28 with TRBJ2-5, with D perhaps matching TRBD2 (5 bases). Germline assignment: CDR1 MDHEN and CDR2 SYDVKM. V was pared by 6 bases and J by 5 bases, with 7 bases between. CDR3 length: 11 residues. CDR3: CASSRGETQYF. In DNA, the CDR3 is TGTGCCAGCAGCCGAGGGGAGACCCAGTACTTC.

This rearrangement joins TRBV30 to TRBJ1-1; 7 bases agree with TRBD1. The germline CDR1 and CDR2 sequences are GTSNPN and SVGIG (reference sequence). Germline trimming cut 4 bases from V and 5 bases from J; bases unmatched to any gene: 25. This CDR3 is built from 19 residues. CDR3 coding DNA: TGTGCCTGGAACCGAAATGGGGTAACAGGGGTTCGATGGAGGACTGAAGCTTTCTTT. It is translated as CAWNRNGVTGVRWRTEAFF.

The chain uses TRBV7-2 and TRBJ2-1; a weak D match, TRBD2 (5 bases). CDR3 length: 15 residues. CDR1 and CDR2 from the germline V gene are SGHTA and FQGNSA. V lost 1 base and J 7 bases, leaving 14 bases between the germline ends. This CDR3 is CASSLGVAKRNEQFF. For the CDR3, the DNA is TGTGCCAGCAGCTTAGGTGTCGCTAAGCGGAATGAGCAGTTCTTC.

CDR3 region: CAIRPSGQLNTEAFF. In DNA form, the CDR3 reads TGTGCCATCAGGCCCTCGGGACAATTGAACACTGAAGCTTTCTTT. This chain joins TRBV10-3 and TRBJ1-1, with a weak D call TRBD1 (6 bases). The V and J ends lost 6 bases and 0 bases respectively, with 14 bases between them. The CDR3 length is 15 residues. The germline V gene has CDR1 ENHRY and CDR2 SYGVKD.

This clone showed up just once. The chain uses TRBV7-2 and TRBJ1-2; a possible D gene is TRBD1 (5 bases). CDR1 and CDR2 from the germline V gene are SGHTA and FQGNSA. The CDR3 is 12 residues long. V lost 5 bases and J lost 7, with 11 bases in between. This chain's CDR3 is CASSPSGGGYTF. The CDR3 DNA sequence: TGTGCCAGCAGCCCTAGCGGGGGTGGCTACACCTTC.

The chain carries TRBV7-9 and TRBJ1-2; 8 nucleotides line up with TRBD1. The germline V gene has CDR1 SEHNR and CDR2 FQNEAQ (reference sequence). This CDR3 is built from 13 residues. V gave up 5 bases and J gave up 6 bases; unmatched junction bases: 5. CDR3: CASSRGTGDGYTF. CDR3 in DNA: TGTGCCAGCAGCCGCGGGACAGGCGATGGCTACACCTTC.

The rearrangement uses TRBV15 and TRBJ1-1; D uncertain. V lost 5 bases to trimming and J lost 5 bases, with 18 bases between them. CDR3 length: 15 amino acids. CDR1 is LNHNV, CDR2 YYDKDF, per germline (reference sequence). The DNA for the CDR3 is TGTGCCACCAGCGCCATCCCGCGGGCCAGAACTGAAGCTTTCTTT. This codes for CATSAIPRARTEAFF. The variable domain in full, with the rest retrieved from reference TRBV15 and TRBJ1-1, is DAMVIQNPRYQVTQFGKPVTLSCSQTLNHNVMYWYQQKSSQAPKLLFHYYDKDFNNEADTPDNFQSRRPNTSFCFLDIRSPGLGDTAMYLCATSAIPRARTEAFFGQGTRLTVV.

The V and J genes are TRBV30 and TRBJ2-1, with D possibly being TRBD1 (6 bases). The CDR3 consists of 15 residues. V gave up 0 bases and J gave up 2 bases, with 11 bases separating them. The germline CDR1 and CDR2 sequences are GTSNPN and SVGIG (reference sequence). In nucleotides, the CDR3 is TGTGCCTGGAGTGTCACAGGGTATCCCTACAATGAGCAGTTCTTC. Amino acid sequence: CAWSVTGYPYNEQFF.

The chain combines TRBV5-5 with TRBJ1-1; D unresolved. The germline V and J ends were trimmed by 0 bases and 6 bases, with 12 bases remaining between them. The length of the CDR3 is 14 residues. The germline gives CDR1 SGHKS, CDR2 YYEKEE (reference sequence). CDR3 sequence (DNA): TGTGCCAGCAGCTTGGCCCCGCCGAGGCCTGAAGCTTTCTTT. Protein product: CASSLAPPRPEAFF.

The V gene is TRBV6-5, the J gene TRBJ1-1, with unresolved D. Between the trimmed V and J ends, which lost 7 bases and 3 bases, there was a span of 12 bases. The CDR3 is 13 residues long. The V gene's germline CDR1 is MNHEY and CDR2 SVGAGI. The CDR3 sequence is CASTPLSDTEAFF. For the CDR3, the DNA is TGTGCCAGCACCCCCTTAAGCGACACTGAAGCTTTCTTT.

The V gene is TRBV6-1, the J gene TRBJ2-1; 7 nucleotides line up with TRBD2. CDR3 size: 17 residues. The J segment lost 2 bases and the V segment lost 0 bases, leaving 7 bases of the junction unmatched. CDR1 is MNHNS and CDR2 is SASEGT in the germline V gene. The CDR3 loop is CASSEASRGDAYNEQFF. The DNA of the CDR3 is TGTGCCAGCAGTGAAGCATCCCGGGGGGATGCCTACAATGAGCAGTTCTTC.

This clone was counted only a few times. The chain uses TRBV7-9 and TRBJ1-6; D gene unclear. CDR3 length: 17 amino acids. CDR1 SEHNR and CDR2 FQNEAQ come from the germline V gene (reference sequence). V was clipped by 1 base and J by 6 bases, with 16 bases between them. The DNA for the CDR3 is TGTGCCAGCAGCTTAGTTACCGGGTCGACGATTAATTCACCCCTCCACTTT. Translating gives CASSLVTGSTINSPLHF.